This entry concerns a single T cell receptor (beta chain). This sample was included in a study of T cell changes during pregnancy in multiple sclerosis. From germline, CDR1 is SGHRS and CDR2 YFSETQ. Losses at the gene ends were 2 bases for V and 8 bases for J; bases not matched to a gene: 7. The CDR3 length is 15 residues. The data were produced by immunoSEQ multiplex PCR, yet TCRdb's version contains in-frame clones alone and is incomplete. The sample carries about 69,000 clones, less than 90% recorded once. Specimen: peripheral blood, collected before pregnancy. This clonotype was sampled from a female donor with multiple sclerosis, enrolled in a pregnancy study. The J gene is TRBJ2-1, the V gene TRBV5-1; 10 bases map to TRBD2. The CDR3 DNA reads TGCGCCAGCAGCTTTCTTCCAGCGGGAGGGGATGAGCAGTTCTTC. Translating it yields CASSFLPAGGDEQFF.